This T cell receptor beta chain originates from a study of shared clonotypes between healthy human individuals. TCRdb keeps only in-frame clones here, not all; method: immunoSEQ multiplex PCR. The repertoire consists of more than 2 million clones, with about 95% occurring once and the leading ten covering 0.13%. Material for sequencing was naive CD4+ T cells sorted from blood. Subset meaning: CD45RA+ positively selected. The sequence came from a man aged 18 to 30 in good health.

The CDR3 spells CAISESWSGRTPQYF. CDR3 bases: TGTGCCATCAGTGAGTCTTGGTCTGGCCGAACCCCGCAGTATTTT. This chain uses TRBV10-3 with TRBJ2-3, with D uncertain. The CDR3 sequence is 15 residues long. The germline V and J ends were trimmed by 0 bases and 10 bases, with 17 bases remaining between them. In germline, CDR1 is ENHRY, CDR2 SYGVKD.